Below, one T cell receptor beta chain is given with its context. The sample originates from a study of blood T cell repertoires in COVID-19. Overall study: The origin of the acute and convalescent COVID-19 samples was the United States, Italy and Spain.

This CDR3 spans 14 amino acids. The V gene lost 8 bases and the J gene lost 5 bases, with 18 bases spanning the gap. From germline, CDR1 is MDHEN and CDR2 SYDVKM. Method: immunoSEQ multiplex PCR; TCRdb's copy keeps in-frame clones and lacks some. The sample holds some 290,000 clones, about 86% seen once. The receptor was isolated from a woman aged 25 to 39 with COVID-19, enrolled during active disease. Specimen: peripheral blood. The rearrangement links TRBV28 to TRBJ1-1; tentative D call: TRBD1 (5 bases). The CDR3 DNA reads TGTGCCAGCGAGGAGGGGATAGGGGCAACTGAAGCTTTCTTT. It translates to CASEEGIGATEAFF.